The 3 T cell receptor beta chains listed next were all sequenced from one sample in a study of T cells in localized non-small cell lung cancer. Assay: immunoSEQ multiplex PCR; the TCRdb copy retains only in-frame clones and omits some. The repertoire has tens of thousands of clones, 79% of them found once; the top ten carry about 32%. The sequencing here drew on PBMCs, taken before any cancer treatment. Every receptor here comes from a woman aged 35-75 years with stage II squamous cell lung carcinoma.

The chain has TRBV6-1 and TRBJ1-2, with 7 bases matching TRBD1. Trimming took 2 bases from V and 3 from J; bases not matched to a gene: 0. The germline V gene has CDR1 MNHNS and CDR2 SASEGT. The CDR3 covers 13 residues. The CDR3 nucleotides are TGTGCCAGCAGTGAAACAGGGGACTATGGCTACACCTTC. This gives the protein CASSETGDYGYTF.

The rearrangement links TRBV7-9 to TRBJ1-2; D is uncertain. Germline-derived CDR1 and CDR2 are SEHNR and FQNEAQ (reference sequence). Trimming left V 4 bases short and J 0 bases short, with 9 bases between. The length of the CDR3 is 14 residues. For the CDR3, the DNA is TGTGCCAGCAGCTGGGAGATGTCTAACTATGGCTACACCTTC. The encoded protein is CASSWEMSNYGYTF. The entire variable domain, with the rest obtained from reference TRBV7-9 and TRBJ1-2, is as follows: DTGVSQNPRHKITKRGQNVTFRCDPISEHNRLYWYRQTLGQGPEFLTYFQNEAQLEKSRLLSDRFSAERPKGSFSTLEIQRTEQGDSAMYLCASSWEMSNYGYTFGSGTRLTVV.

CDR3 DNA: TGTGCCAGCGACACTAGCGGGGGGAGGCAGTTCTTC. It translates to CASDTSGGRQFF. V is TRBV2 and J is TRBJ2-1, with TRBD2 matching 12 bases. The V gene end was trimmed by 8 bases and the J gene end by 12 bases; junction bases not matched to a gene: 5. The germline V gene has CDR1 SNHLY and CDR2 FYNNEI. The CDR3 is 12 amino acids.